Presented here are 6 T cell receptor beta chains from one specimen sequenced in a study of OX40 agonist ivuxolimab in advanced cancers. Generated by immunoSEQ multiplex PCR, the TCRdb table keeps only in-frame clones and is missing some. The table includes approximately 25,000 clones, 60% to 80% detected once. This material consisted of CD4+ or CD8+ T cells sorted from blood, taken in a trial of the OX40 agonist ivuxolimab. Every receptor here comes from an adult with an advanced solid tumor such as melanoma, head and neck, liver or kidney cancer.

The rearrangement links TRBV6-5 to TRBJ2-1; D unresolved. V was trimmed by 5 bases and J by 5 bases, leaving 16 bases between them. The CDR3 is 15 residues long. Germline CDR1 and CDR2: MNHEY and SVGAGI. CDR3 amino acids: CASSPWHSTNNEQFF. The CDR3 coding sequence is TGTGCCAGCAGTCCTTGGCACAGCACTAACAATGAGCAGTTCTTC.

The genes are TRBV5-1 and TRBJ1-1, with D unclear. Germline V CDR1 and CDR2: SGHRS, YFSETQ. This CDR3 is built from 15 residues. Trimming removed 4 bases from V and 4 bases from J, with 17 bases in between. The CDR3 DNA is TGCGCCAGCAGCCCCTTACGTGGAGTGACCACTGAAGCTTTCTTT. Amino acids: CASSPLRGVTTEAFF.

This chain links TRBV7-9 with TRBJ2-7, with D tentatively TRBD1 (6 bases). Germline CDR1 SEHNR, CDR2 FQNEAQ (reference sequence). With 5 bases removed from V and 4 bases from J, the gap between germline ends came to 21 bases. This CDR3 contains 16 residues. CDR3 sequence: CASSPPGQGPLYEQYF. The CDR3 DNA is TGTGCCAGCAGCCCCCCCGGGCAGGGGCCTTTGTACGAGCAGTACTTC.

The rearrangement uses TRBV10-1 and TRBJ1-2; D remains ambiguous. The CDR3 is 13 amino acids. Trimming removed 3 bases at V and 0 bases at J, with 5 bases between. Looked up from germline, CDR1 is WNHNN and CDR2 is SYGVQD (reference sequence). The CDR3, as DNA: TGCGCCAGCAGTGAAAAATCTAACTATGGCTACACCTTC. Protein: CASSEKSNYGYTF.

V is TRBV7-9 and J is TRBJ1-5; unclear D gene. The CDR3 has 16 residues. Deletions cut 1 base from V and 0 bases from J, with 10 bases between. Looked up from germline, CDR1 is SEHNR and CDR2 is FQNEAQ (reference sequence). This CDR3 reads CASSLVSTSSNQPQHF. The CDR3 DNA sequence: TGTGCCAGCAGCTTAGTTTCCACTTCTAGCAATCAGCCCCAGCATTTT.

The CDR3 reads CASSDFRGGISNQPQHF. The CDR3 DNA sequence: TGTGCCAGCAGTGATTTTCGAGGGGGCATAAGCAATCAGCCCCAGCATTTT. J is TRBJ1-5 and V is TRBV6-1, with 7 bases aligning to TRBD1. V trimming: 3 bases; J trimming: 1 base; junction bases outside the gene matches: 9. The CDR3 is made up of 17 amino acids. Germline assignment: CDR1 MNHNS and CDR2 SASEGT.